The rows below give T cell receptor beta chains drawn from one sample of a study of blood T cells in healthy people across ages. TCRdb reprocessed the 5' RACE reads via MiXCR and lists one record per CDR3 protein. Of around 1.5 million distinct CDR3 sequences listed, approximately 59% are singletons. The sample comprised blood. These receptor sequences come from a man aged 18 to 35 in good health. Each CDR3 is given with its conserved first and last residue. D genes are given only for firm matches. A row's size may be missing; if present it is once, few, many or a size class.

NA | TRBJ2-7 | TRBV28 | NA | TGTGCCAGCAGACCTACGGGGGCCCACCGCTACGAGCAGTACTTC | CASRPTGAHRYEQYF
NA | TRBJ2-7 | TRBV12-3/TRBV12-4 | NA | TGTGCCAGCAGTTCCACACAGGAATACGAGCAGTACTTC | CASSSTQEYEQYF
NA | TRBJ1-2 | TRBV6-1 | NA | TGTGCCAGCAGTGAAGATTTGGTAGCCAGCTATGGCTACACCTTC | CASSEDLVASYGYTF
NA | TRBJ1-2 | TRBV27 | NA | TGTGCCAGCAGTTTAGACGGCCTGGGGCCTCGGGAGGGCTACACCTTC | CASSLDGLGPREGYTF
NA | TRBJ2-7 | TRBV6-1 | once | TGTGCCAGCAGTGAAGGGCGGAACAATGAGCAGTACTTC | CASSEGRNNEQYF
TRBD1 | TRBJ2-1 | TRBV6-2/TRBV6-3 | NA | TGTGCCAGCAGTTCCCCGGGACAGAAGAACAATGAGCAGTTCTTC | CASSSPGQKNNEQFF
NA | TRBJ1-5 | TRBV4-1 | NA | TGCGCCAGCAGCCAAGTTGGGGGGATATCGCCCCAGCATTTT | CASSQVGGISPQHF
NA | TRBJ1-1 | TRBV7-9 | NA | TGTGCCAGCAGTTCAGGGGATGGAATTTTATGGGCTGAAGCTTTCTTT | CASSSGDGILWAEAFF
TRBD2 | TRBJ2-1 | TRBV12-3/TRBV12-4 | NA | TGTGCCAGCAGTTACGAAAGCGGGGGGGCGACCAATGAGCAGTTCTTC | CASSYESGGATNEQFF
NA | TRBJ2-3 | TRBV4-1 | NA | TGCGCCAGCTCATCTGACGGGGGGCGAGATACGCAGTATTTT | CASSSDGGRDTQYF
NA | TRBJ2-3 | TRBV6-2/TRBV6-3 | few | TGTGCCAGCAGTTACTTAATGGATACGCAGTATTTT | CASSYLMDTQYF
NA | TRBJ1-1 | TRBV20-1 | NA | TGCAGTGCTAGAGAACAGCCGAACACTGAAGCTTTCTTT | CSAREQPNTEAFF
TRBD1 | TRBJ2-5 | TRBV27 | few | TGTGCCAGCAGTTTCGAGGGGGCAAAGACCCAGTACTTC | CASSFEGAKTQYF
NA | TRBJ1-2 | TRBV29-1 | NA | TGCAGCGTTGAAGGGGCCCGGGCGGGGGCCACTAACTATGGCTACACCTTC | CSVEGARAGATNYGYTF
TRBD1 | TRBJ2-5 | TRBV24-1 | few | TGTGCCACCAGTAATCCGGGACAGGGTGGCAAAGAGACCCAGTACTTC | CATSNPGQGGKETQYF
NA | TRBJ2-1 | TRBV3-1 | NA | TGTGCCAGCAGCCTAGGGCTTTGGGATGAGCAGTTCTTC | CASSLGLWDEQFF
NA | TRBJ1-1 | TRBV27 | NA | TGTGTATCAGCGGTCGTACCTCCGGGCACTGAAGCTTTCTTT | CVSAVVPPGTEAFF
TRBD1 | TRBJ2-4 | TRBV30 | once | TGTGCCTCCCGGACAGGTAGAGCCAAAAACATTCAGTACTTC | CASRTGRAKNIQYF
NA | TRBJ2-7 | TRBV5-1 | few | TGCGCCAGCAGCTCTCGGGACGCAGCCTACGAGCAGTACTTC | CASSSRDAAYEQYF
TRBD1 | TRBJ1-1 | TRBV29-1 | NA | TGCAGCGCAGACAGGGCGTCGGGCACTGAAGCTTTCTTT | CSADRASGTEAFF
NA | TRBJ1-2 | TRBV27 | NA | TGTGCCAGCAGTTTATCGTCGGGGTTCCGCGGCTACACCTTC | CASSLSSGFRGYTF
NA | TRBJ1-6 | TRBV20-1 | NA | TGCAGTGCTAGAGATCCAGGCAGGGGTAATTCACCCCTCCACTTT | CSARDPGRGNSPLHF
NA | TRBJ2-6 | TRBV20-1 | NA | TGCAGTGCTAGAGACCGCAACCCCTCTGGGGCCAACGTCCTGACTTTC | CSARDRNPSGANVLTF
TRBD1 | TRBJ1-2 | TRBV7-9 | once | TGTGCCAGCAGCTTACCCCTGGACAGGGGGCCTCAAGGCTACACCTTC | CASSLPLDRGPQGYTF
NA | TRBJ1-1 | TRBV29-1 | few | TGCAGCGTTGAAGATGCAGTGAACACTGAAGCTTTCTTT | CSVEDAVNTEAFF
NA | TRBJ1-1 | TRBV29-1 | NA | TGCAGCGTTGAGCGAAAGTTCTCGAACACTGAAGCTTTCTTT | CSVERKFSNTEAFF
NA | TRBJ2-7 | TRBV5-1 | few | TGCGCCAGCAGCCTCGGGGACACCTATCTCGAGCAGTACTTC | CASSLGDTYLEQYF
TRBD1 | TRBJ2-2 | TRBV4-2 | NA | TGTGCCAGCAGCCGCGAGACAGGGACGAACACCGGGGAGCTGTTTTTT | CASSRETGTNTGELFF
TRBD2 | TRBJ2-3 | TRBV9 | once | TGTGCCAGCAGCGTAGACCCCAGCGGGACCCGCACAGATACGCAGTATTTT | CASSVDPSGTRTDTQYF
NA | TRBJ2-1 | TRBV4-1 | NA | TGCGCCAGCAGCCAAGGTCAGCGGACAGCGGATCTGCAGTTCTTC | CASSQGQRTADLQFF
NA | TRBJ1-6 | TRBV6-5 | NA | TGTGCCAGCAGTTGGGAAACATATTCACCCCTCCACTTT | CASSWETYSPLHF
TRBD2 | TRBJ2-5 | TRBV25-1 | few | TGTGCCAGCAGTGAACTAGCGGGGGAACAACTCCAAGAGACCCAGTACTTC | CASSELAGEQLQETQYF
NA | TRBJ1-2 | TRBV27 | NA | TGTGCCAGCAGTTTGGAGGGGAATTTATCCGATGGCTACACCTTC | CASSLEGNLSDGYTF
NA | TRBJ2-7 | TRBV4-1 | few | TGCGCCAGCAGCCAAGATAGGTTCGGAGGCGGCTACGAGCAGTACTTC | CASSQDRFGGGYEQYF
NA | TRBJ1-1 | TRBV18 | NA | TGTGCCAGCTCACCATACCGGAGAGGCGACACTGAAGCTTTCTTT | CASSPYRRGDTEAFF
NA | TRBJ1-2 | TRBV27 | NA | TGTGCCAGCAGTGTGGGGGCTGGTTATGGCTACACCTTC | CASSVGAGYGYTF
TRBD1 | TRBJ2-1 | TRBV19 | NA | TGTGCCAGTAGTACCGACAGGGCTAGGGGGCAGTTCTTC | CASSTDRARGQFF
TRBD2 | TRBJ2-2 | TRBV20-1 | NA | TGCAGTGCTAGAGATCAGAAGCGGGGGGGTACCGGGGAGCTGTTTTTT | CSARDQKRGGTGELFF
NA | TRBJ2-7 | TRBV4-3 | NA | TGCGCCAGCAGCCTCTCCACCTTATTGTACGAGCAGTACTTC | CASSLSTLLYEQYF
NA | TRBJ2-1 | TRBV24-1 | NA | TGTGCCACCAGTGATTTGCGGGGCGGCGAGCAGTTCTTC | CATSDLRGGEQFF
TRBD1 | TRBJ2-1 | TRBV5-1 | NA | TGCGCCAGCACAGGACAGGGGGCAAACAATGGTGAGCAGTTCTTC | CASTGQGANNGEQFF
NA | TRBJ2-1 | TRBV27 | NA | TGTGCCAGCAGTTTTTTCGAACGACTGGGGTTGAATGAGCAGTTCTTC | CASSFFERLGLNEQFF
NA | TRBJ1-1 | TRBV6-6 | NA | TGTGCCAGCAGTGACCCGGGATCCACTGAAGCTTTCTTT | CASSDPGSTEAFF